This T cell receptor (beta chain) was observed in a study of cytomegalovirus exposure and HLA in healthy donors. Overall study: There were 70 million to 95 million unique TCRs (from HLA-typed donors) in an early data release.

PCR primers comprised 60 Vbeta and 13 Jbeta primers. TCRdb keeps only in-frame clones here, not all; method: immunoSEQ multiplex PCR. The repertoire includes 160,000 or so clones, more than 80% of them detected once, and 6% to 9% sits in the top ten. Whole-study results and caveats: The authors enumerated roughly 180 TCR beta chains as linked to cytomegalovirus.

Per the germline V gene, CDR1 is SGHNT and CDR2 is YYREEE (reference sequence). V lost 2 bases and J lost 4, with 13 bases in between. CDR3 length: 15 amino acids. Those who donated were healthy bone marrow donors. On this clone: The antigen is unknown.

This chain joins TRBV5-4 and TRBJ1-3; D is unresolved. The clonotype was recovered from a woman younger than 45 in good health and CMV-seropositive. Sequencing was performed on PBMCs. DNA of the CDR3: TGTGCCAGCAGCTTCCGGACGGGAGGGGGAAACACCATATATTTT. This codes for CASSFRTGGGNTIYF.